The clone carrying this T cell receptor beta chain was seen a few times. The study recruited people aged about 18 to 90 years across around 23 US areas. The data were taken from a study of blood T cell repertoires in COVID-19. TCRdb's table, derived via immunoSEQ multiplex PCR, lists solely in-frame clones and lacks some. Among 200,000 or so clones listed, under 85% were seen once. Trimming took 3 bases from V and 1 from J, leaving 6 bases between them. CDR3 length equals 13 residues. The sequence was collected from a man aged 55-75 years who had recovered from COVID-19. The V gene is TRBV12-3 or TRBV12-4, the J gene TRBJ1-1; D is unclear. Input material: PBMCs or T cells enriched from blood (not recorded which). DNA for the CDR3: TGTGCCAGCAGTTTCCGACAGAACACTGAAGCTTTCTTT. It translates to CASSFRQNTEAFF.